Below, one T cell receptor (beta chain) is given with its context. Patients from Seattle were sampled longitudinally, starting during active infection. These data originate in a study of blood T cell repertoires in COVID-19. About the study: The United States, Italy and Spain provided the acute and convalescent COVID-19 samples. Sources were T cells, B-cell-depleted T cells, or PBMCs; the material itself was cDNA or gDNA.

Authors' data handling: How many nucleated cells were present was estimated from reference gene primer amplification. The repertoire was sequenced with immunoSEQ multiplex PCR; TCRdb's copy has only in-frame clones and lacks some. The DNA was the basis for D and trimming; V, J and clone size are from that table. The sample lists roughly 300,000 clones, around 85% occurring once. Per the germline V gene, CDR1 is MDHEN and CDR2 is SYDVKM. The CDR3 is 15 residues long. The V and J ends lost 5 bases and 5 bases respectively, with 18 bases between them. The chain combines TRBV28 with TRBJ1-2; D is unresolved. Sequencing was done on a sample of peripheral blood. This clonotype was obtained from a human donor with COVID-19, enrolled during active disease. The donor label of this sample is uncertain. In DNA, the CDR3 is TGTGCCAGCAGTCCCCTGGACTTTTTCCCTTATGGCTACACCTTC. This translates into CASSPLDFFPYGYTF.